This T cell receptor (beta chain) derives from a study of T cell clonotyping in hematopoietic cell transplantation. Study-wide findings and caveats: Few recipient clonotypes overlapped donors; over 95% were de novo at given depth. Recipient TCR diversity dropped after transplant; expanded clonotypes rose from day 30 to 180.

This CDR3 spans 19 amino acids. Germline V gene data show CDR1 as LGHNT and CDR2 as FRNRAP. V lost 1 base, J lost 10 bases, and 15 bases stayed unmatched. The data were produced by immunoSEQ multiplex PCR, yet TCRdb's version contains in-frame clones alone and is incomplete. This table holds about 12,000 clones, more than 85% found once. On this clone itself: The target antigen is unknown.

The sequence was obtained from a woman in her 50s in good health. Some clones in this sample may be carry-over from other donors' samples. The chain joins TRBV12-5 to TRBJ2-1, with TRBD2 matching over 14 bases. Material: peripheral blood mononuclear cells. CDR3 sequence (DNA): TGTGCTAGTGGTTTGGCCCATCCGGGACTAGCGGGGGCAAGGGGAGAGCAGTTCTTC. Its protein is CASGLAHPGLAGARGEQFF. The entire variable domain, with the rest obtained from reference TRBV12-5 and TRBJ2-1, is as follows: DARVTQTPRHKVTEMGQEVTMRCQPILGHNTVFWYRQTMMQGLELLAYFRNRAPLDDSGMPKDRFSAEMPDATLATLKIQPSEPRDSAVYFCASGLAHPGLAGARGEQFFGPGTRLTVL.